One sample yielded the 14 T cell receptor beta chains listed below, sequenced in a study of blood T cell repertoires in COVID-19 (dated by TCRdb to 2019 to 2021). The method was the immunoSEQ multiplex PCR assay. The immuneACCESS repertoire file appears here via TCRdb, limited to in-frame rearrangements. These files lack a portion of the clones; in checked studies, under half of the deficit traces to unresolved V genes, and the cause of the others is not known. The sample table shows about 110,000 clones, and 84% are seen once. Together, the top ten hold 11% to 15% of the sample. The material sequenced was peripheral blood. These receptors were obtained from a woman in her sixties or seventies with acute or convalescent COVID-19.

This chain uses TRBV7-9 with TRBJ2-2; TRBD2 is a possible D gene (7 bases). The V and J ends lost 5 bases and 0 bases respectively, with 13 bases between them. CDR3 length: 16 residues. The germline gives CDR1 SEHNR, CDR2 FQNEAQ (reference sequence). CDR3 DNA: TGTGCCAGCAGCCGGGCGGGGGCCTCGAACACCGGGGAGCTGTTTTTT. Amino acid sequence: CASSRAGASNTGELFF.

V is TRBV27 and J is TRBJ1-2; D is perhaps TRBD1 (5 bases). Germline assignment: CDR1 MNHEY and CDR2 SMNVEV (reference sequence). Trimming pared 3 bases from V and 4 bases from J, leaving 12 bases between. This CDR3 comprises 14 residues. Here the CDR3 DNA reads TGTGCCAGCAGTTTCCGGGGGTCGGGCTATGGCTACACCTTC. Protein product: CASSFRGSGYGYTF.

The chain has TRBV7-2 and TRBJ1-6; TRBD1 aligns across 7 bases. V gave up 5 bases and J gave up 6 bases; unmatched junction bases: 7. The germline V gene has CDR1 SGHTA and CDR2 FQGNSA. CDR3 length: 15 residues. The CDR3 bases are TGTGCCAGCAGCCCCAGACAGGGTGGTAATTCACCCCTCCACTTT. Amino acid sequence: CASSPRQGGNSPLHF.

The CDR3 nucleotides read TGTGCCAGCAGCTTAGCCTCGGGGTCCCTGCCTGGCTACACCTTC. Residues: CASSLASGSLPGYTF. The chain is built from TRBV11-2 and TRBJ1-2; D is undetermined. Looked up from germline, CDR1 is SGHAT and CDR2 is FQNNGV. The CDR3 is 15 residues long. V shed 1 base and J shed 7 bases, with 16 bases lying between them.

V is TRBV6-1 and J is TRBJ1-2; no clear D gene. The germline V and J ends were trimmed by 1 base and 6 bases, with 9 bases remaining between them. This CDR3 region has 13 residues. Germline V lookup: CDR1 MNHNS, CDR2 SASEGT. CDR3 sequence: CASSEVDSHGYTF. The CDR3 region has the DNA TGTGCCAGCAGTGAAGTAGACTCCCATGGCTACACCTTC.

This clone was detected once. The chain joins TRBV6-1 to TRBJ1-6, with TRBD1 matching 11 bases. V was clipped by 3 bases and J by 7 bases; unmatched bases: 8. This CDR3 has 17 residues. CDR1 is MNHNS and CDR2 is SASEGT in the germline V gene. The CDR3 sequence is CASSDKKGQGENSPLHF. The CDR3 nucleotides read TGTGCCAGCAGTGACAAAAAGGGACAGGGGGAGAATTCACCCCTCCACTTT.

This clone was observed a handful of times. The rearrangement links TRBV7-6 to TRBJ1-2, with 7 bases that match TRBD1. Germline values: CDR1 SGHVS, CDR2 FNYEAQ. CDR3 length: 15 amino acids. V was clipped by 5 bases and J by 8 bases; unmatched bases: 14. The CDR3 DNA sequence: TGTGCCAGCAGCACAACCGGGACAGCCTTCACGGGCTACACCTTC. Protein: CASSTTGTAFTGYTF.

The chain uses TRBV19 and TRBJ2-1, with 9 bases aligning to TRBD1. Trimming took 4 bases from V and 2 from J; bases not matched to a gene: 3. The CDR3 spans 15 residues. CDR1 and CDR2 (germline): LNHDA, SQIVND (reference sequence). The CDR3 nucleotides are TGTGCCAGTAGTACCGGGACAGGGACCTACAATGAGCAGTTCTTC. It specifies CASSTGTGTYNEQFF.

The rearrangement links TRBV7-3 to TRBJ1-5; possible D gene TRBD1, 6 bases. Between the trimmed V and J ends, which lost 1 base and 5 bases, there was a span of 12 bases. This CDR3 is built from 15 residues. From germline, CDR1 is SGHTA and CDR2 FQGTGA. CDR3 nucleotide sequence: TGTGCCAGCAGCTTAATTGGGGGGGCCGATCAGCCCCAGCATTTT. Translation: CASSLIGGADQPQHF.

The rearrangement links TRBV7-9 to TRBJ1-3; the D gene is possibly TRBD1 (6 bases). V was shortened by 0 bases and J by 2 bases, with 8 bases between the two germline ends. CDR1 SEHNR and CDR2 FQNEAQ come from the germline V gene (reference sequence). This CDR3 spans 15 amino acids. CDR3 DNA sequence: TGTGCCAGCAGCTTAGCCGGGACACCTGGAAACACCATATATTTT. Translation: CASSLAGTPGNTIYF. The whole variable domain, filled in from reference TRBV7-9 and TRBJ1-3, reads DTGVSQNPRHKITKRGQNVTFRCDPISEHNRLYWYRQTLGQGPEFLTYFQNEAQLEKSRLLSDRFSAERPKGSFSTLEIQRTEQGDSAMYLCASSLAGTPGNTIYFGEGSWLTVV.

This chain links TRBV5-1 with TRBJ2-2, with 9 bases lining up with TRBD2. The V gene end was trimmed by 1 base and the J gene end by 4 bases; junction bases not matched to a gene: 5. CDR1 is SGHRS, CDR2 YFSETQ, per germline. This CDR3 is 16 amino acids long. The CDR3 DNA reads TGCGCCAGCAGCTTGCTTGGCGGGGGGGCCACCGGGGAGCTGTTTTTT. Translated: CASSLLGGGATGELFF.

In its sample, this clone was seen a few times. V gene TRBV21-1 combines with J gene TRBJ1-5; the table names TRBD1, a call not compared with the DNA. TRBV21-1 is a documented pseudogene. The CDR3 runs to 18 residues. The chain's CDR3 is CASSKAGTGAAPGQPQHF. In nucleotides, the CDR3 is TGTGCCAGCAGCAAAGCCGGGACAGGGGCGGCGCCGGGGCAGCCCCAGCATTTT.

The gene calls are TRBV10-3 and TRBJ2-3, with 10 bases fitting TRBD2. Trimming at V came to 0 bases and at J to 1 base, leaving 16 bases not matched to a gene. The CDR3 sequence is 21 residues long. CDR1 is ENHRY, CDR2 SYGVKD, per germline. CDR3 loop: CAISESLSSGSRTPRTDTQYF. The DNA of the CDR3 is TGTGCCATCAGTGAGTCTTTGTCTAGCGGGAGCCGAACCCCACGCACAGATACGCAGTATTTT.

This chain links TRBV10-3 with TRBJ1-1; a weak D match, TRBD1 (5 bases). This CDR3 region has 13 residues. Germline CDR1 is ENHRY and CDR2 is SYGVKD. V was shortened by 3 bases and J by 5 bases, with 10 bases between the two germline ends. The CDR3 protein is CAISDPKGTEAFF. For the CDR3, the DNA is TGTGCCATCAGTGACCCGAAGGGGACTGAAGCTTTCTTT.